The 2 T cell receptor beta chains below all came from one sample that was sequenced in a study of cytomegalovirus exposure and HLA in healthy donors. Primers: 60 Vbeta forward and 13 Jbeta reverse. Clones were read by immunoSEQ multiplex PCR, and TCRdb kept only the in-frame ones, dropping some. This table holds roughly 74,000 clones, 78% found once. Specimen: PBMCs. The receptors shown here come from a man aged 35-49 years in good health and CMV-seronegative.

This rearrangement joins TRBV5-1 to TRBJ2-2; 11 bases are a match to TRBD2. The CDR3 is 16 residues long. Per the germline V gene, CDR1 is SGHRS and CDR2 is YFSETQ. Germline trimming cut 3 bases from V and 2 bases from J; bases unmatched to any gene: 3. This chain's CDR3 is CASSSLAGDNTGELFF. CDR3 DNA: TGCGCCAGCAGCTCACTAGCGGGAGACAACACCGGGGAGCTGTTTTTT.

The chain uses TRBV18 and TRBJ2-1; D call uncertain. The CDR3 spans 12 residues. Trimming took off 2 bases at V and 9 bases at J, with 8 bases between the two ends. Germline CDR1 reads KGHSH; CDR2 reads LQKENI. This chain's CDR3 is CASSPTVREQFF. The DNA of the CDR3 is TGTGCCAGCTCACCAACAGTTCGTGAGCAGTTCTTC.